This T cell receptor (beta chain) was retrieved from a study of blood T cell repertoires in COVID-19. Study information: Sources were T cells, B-cell-depleted T cells, or PBMCs; the material itself was cDNA or gDNA.

Methods used by the authors: For nucleated cells, counts were estimated from reference gene primer amplification. Libraries were prepared by immunoSEQ multiplex PCR; TCRdb keeps only in-frame clonotypes and omits some of them. V and J calls and clone size follow that table, whereas D and trimming were derived from the DNA. The table has some 500,000 clones, roughly 89% seen once; the top ten hold around 7.8%. Seattle-derived patients entered the study during active infection and were followed longitudinally. Material: peripheral blood. The receptor was derived from a woman in her 50s with COVID-19, enrolled during active disease.

The CDR3 is CASSLGSSYEQYF. The DNA of the CDR3 is TGTGCCAGCAGCTTGGGCAGCTCCTACGAGCAGTACTTC. The V call is TRBV11-2, the J call TRBJ2-7; the D is unclear. The V end was cut by 3 bases, the J end by 0 bases, with 6 bases between. Germline V gives CDR1 SGHAT, CDR2 FQNNGV. The CDR3 contains 13 residues.